The 20 T cell receptor beta chains given below trace back to one sample, sequenced in a study of blood T cell repertoires in COVID-19. The method was immunoSEQ multiplex PCR; TCRdb's version includes in-frame clones alone and lacks a portion of them. Of 250,000 to 400,000 clones listed, around nine tenths are singletons. What was sequenced was PBMCs or T cells enriched from blood (not recorded which). The receptors originated from a man aged 60 to 75 who had recovered from COVID-19.

This chain links TRBV28 with TRBJ1-2, with D maybe TRBD1 (5 bases). This CDR3 comprises 15 residues. The germline V and J ends were trimmed by 7 bases and 7 bases, with 22 bases remaining between them. CDR1 is MDHEN, CDR2 SYDVKM, per germline. CDR3 nucleotides: TGTGCCAGCACCCCCGGGGGACCGGGGACTGGTGGCTACACCTTC. This gives the protein CASTPGGPGTGGYTF.

The gene calls are TRBV18 and TRBJ2-1; 14 bases agree with TRBD2. CDR3 length: 18 residues. Germline V CDR1 and CDR2: KGHSH, LQKENI. After removal of 1 base from V and 5 bases from J, the junction contained 7 bases not matched to a gene. The CDR3 is CASSPLSTSGRAHNEQFF. CDR3 DNA: TGTGCCAGCTCACCACTATCGACTAGCGGGAGGGCTCACAATGAGCAGTTCTTC.

The chain links TRBV28 to TRBJ1-2, with D uncertain. Per germline, CDR1 MDHEN and CDR2 SYDVKM. The CDR3 extends over 15 amino acids. The V end lost 2 bases, the J end lost 3 bases, and 13 bases lay between the germline ends. CDR3 residues: CASSLTVPLDYGYTF. The DNA of the CDR3 is TGTGCCAGCAGTTTAACAGTTCCACTAGACTATGGCTACACCTTC.

The J gene is TRBJ2-7, the V gene TRBV5-1, with 9 nucleotides matching TRBD1. J was trimmed by 1 base and V by 1 base; bases with no gene match: 6. Germline assignment: CDR1 SGHRS and CDR2 YFSETQ. The CDR3 contains 16 residues. In nucleotides, the CDR3 is TGCGCCAGCAGCTTGACGGGGACAGGGAGGTCCTACGAGCAGTACTTC. The encoded protein is CASSLTGTGRSYEQYF. Supplemented by reference TRBV5-1 and TRBJ2-7, the full variable domain reads KAGVTQTPRYLIKTRGQQVTLSCSPISGHRSVSWYQQTPGQGLQFLFEYFSETQRNKGNFPGRFSGRQFSNSRSEMNVSTLELGDSALYLCASSLTGTGRSYEQYFGPGTRLTVT.

The chain carries TRBV29-1 and TRBJ1-4; D call uncertain. The germline V gene encodes CDR1 SQVTM and CDR2 ANQGSEA. Trimming removed 6 bases from V and 2 bases from J, with 10 bases in between. The CDR3 extends over 13 amino acids. DNA for the CDR3: TGCAGCGTCCGCGGGAGGACTAATGAAAAACTGTTTTTT. Amino acid sequence: CSVRGRTNEKLFF.

The chain combines TRBV4-3 with TRBJ1-4, with 9 bases lining up with TRBD1. Germline trimming cut 0 bases from V and 8 bases from J; bases unmatched to any gene: 7. This CDR3 region has 16 residues. Germline assignment: CDR1 LGHNA and CDR2 YSLEER. The CDR3 protein is CASSQDKLDRGEKLFF. CDR3 bases: TGCGCCAGCAGCCAAGATAAGTTGGACAGGGGCGAAAAACTGTTTTTT.

The genes are TRBV3-1 (or the pseudogene TRBV3-2) and TRBJ2-7, with a weak D call TRBD2 (6 bases). Germline loops: CDR1 LGHDT, CDR2 YNNKEL (reference sequence). The V end was cut by 1 base, the J end by 4 bases, with 14 bases between. The CDR3 totals 15 residues. The CDR3 is CASSQVGGRAYEQYF. The CDR3 nucleotides are TGTGCCAGCAGCCAAGTCGGGGGTAGGGCGTACGAGCAGTACTTC.

The chain couples TRBV28 to TRBJ1-1; tentative D call: TRBD1 (6 bases). This CDR3 has 14 residues. Germline values: CDR1 MDHEN, CDR2 SYDVKM. Trimming took 8 bases from V and 4 from J, leaving 17 bases between them. The CDR3 here is CASYPGTMGTEAFF. The CDR3 region has the DNA TGTGCCAGCTACCCCGGGACAATGGGCACTGAAGCTTTCTTT.

The chain has TRBV14 and TRBJ2-7; 8 positions match TRBD2. Germline V CDR1 and CDR2: SGHDN, FVKESK. J gave up 3 bases and V 2 bases, and 12 bases lay outside the gene matches. This CDR3 is 17 amino acids long. This chain's CDR3 is CASSQSRRSGANYEQYF. In DNA form, the CDR3 reads TGTGCCAGCAGCCAATCCCGCCGTAGCGGGGCAAACTACGAGCAGTACTTC.

The V gene is TRBV5-1, the J gene TRBJ1-3; D unresolved. Trimming pared 1 base from V and 0 bases from J, leaving 8 bases between. From germline, CDR1 is SGHRS and CDR2 YFSETQ. This CDR3 region has 15 residues. CDR3 nucleotide sequence: TGCGCCAGCAGCTTGTCAGTCCCCTCTGGAAACACCATATATTTT. It encodes CASSLSVPSGNTIYF. The full variable domain, with the rest looked up from reference TRBV5-1 and TRBJ1-3, is KAGVTQTPRYLIKTRGQQVTLSCSPISGHRSVSWYQQTPGQGLQFLFEYFSETQRNKGNFPGRFSGRQFSNSRSEMNVSTLELGDSALYLCASSLSVPSGNTIYFGEGSWLTVV.

V and J are TRBV2 and TRBJ1-5, with D tentatively TRBD1 (6 bases). The CDR3 consists of 14 residues. The V end lost 6 bases, the J end lost 0 bases, and 9 bases lay between the germline ends. The germline V gene encodes CDR1 SNHLY and CDR2 FYNNEI. For the CDR3, the DNA is TGTGCCAGCAGGGGACACATTAGCAATCAGCCCCAGCATTTT. Protein: CASRGHISNQPQHF. The whole variable domain, remainder taken from reference TRBV2 and TRBJ1-5, is EPEVTQTPSHQVTQMGQEVILRCVPISNHLYFYWYRQILGQKVEFLVSFYNNEISEKSEIFDDQFSVERPDGSNFTLKIRSTKLEDSAMYFCASRGHISNQPQHFGDGTRLSIL.

V is TRBV27 and J is TRBJ2-7; TRBD2 is a possible D gene (6 bases). V was cut by 6 bases and J by 6 bases, with 9 bases left in between. Germline V gene lookup returns CDR1 MNHEY and CDR2 SMNVEV (reference sequence). This CDR3 has 11 residues. The CDR3 reads CASRWGGEQYF. As DNA, the CDR3 is TGTGCCAGCAGGTGGGGAGGCGAGCAGTACTTC.

This chain links TRBV4-2 with TRBJ1-2; D is unclear. CDR1 is LGHNA, CDR2 YNFKEQ, per germline. V shed 1 base and J shed 0 bases, with 3 bases lying between them. The CDR3 has 13 amino acids. For the CDR3, the DNA is TGTGCCAGCAGCCAAGTCGCTAACTATGGCTACACCTTC. Protein: CASSQVANYGYTF.

This sequence joins TRBV18 and TRBJ1-5, with TRBD1 identical over 10 bases. The CDR3 runs to 15 residues. Losses at the gene ends were 3 bases for V and 11 bases for J; bases not matched to a gene: 10. Germline CDR1 reads KGHSH; CDR2 reads LQKENI. The CDR3: CASSPPGTGVVTQHF. The DNA for the CDR3 is TGTGCCAGCTCACCTCCCGGGACAGGGGTCGTGACCCAGCATTTT.

V usage is TRBV10-3 and J usage is TRBJ1-4; no clear D. The germline V gene has CDR1 ENHRY and CDR2 SYGVKD. The CDR3 totals 15 residues. V shed 6 bases and J shed 4 bases, with 15 bases lying between them. The CDR3 DNA sequence: TGTGCCATCAGCTCAGAGGGCCGCTATAATGAAAAACTGTTTTTT. It encodes CAISSEGRYNEKLFF.

The rearrangement uses TRBV5-1 and TRBJ1-3; D call uncertain. This CDR3 has 15 amino acids. V lost 4 bases to trimming and J lost 3 bases, with 14 bases between them. Looked up from germline, CDR1 is SGHRS and CDR2 is YFSETQ. In DNA, the CDR3 is TGCGCCAGCAGCCACGGAGGTACTGGTGGAAACACCATATATTTT. Its translation: CASSHGGTGGNTIYF.

This clone showed up just a few times. This chain connects TRBV6-5 to TRBJ1-1, with TRBD1 as a possible D gene (5 bases). The V end lost 1 base, the J end lost 0 bases, and 9 bases lay between the germline ends. The CDR3 runs 15 residues. Per germline, CDR1 MNHEY and CDR2 SVGAGI. CDR3 DNA sequence: TGTGCCAGCAGTTACTTTCCAGGGTTGAACACTGAAGCTTTCTTT. Its translation is CASSYFPGLNTEAFF.

Concerning this clone itself: Compared with germline, one end of the junction differs, possibly owing to a read error. The rearrangement links TRBV7-7 to TRBJ2-5; 9 bases align to TRBD1. CDR1 SSHAT and CDR2 FNYEAQ come from the germline V gene (reference sequence). CDR3 size: 16 residues. The CDR3 is CASSTATGTGLETQYF. CDR3 in DNA: TGTGCTAGCAGCACCGCCACCGGGACAGGGTTAGAGACCCAGTACTTC.

The chain carries TRBV14 and TRBJ2-5; possibly TRBD2 for D (6 bases). CDR1 is SGHDN, CDR2 FVKESK, per germline. Trimming pared 4 bases from V and 4 bases from J, leaving 13 bases between. This CDR3 is built from 14 residues. The CDR3 nucleotides read TGTGCCAGCAGCCTTAGCGGATCGAGAGAGACCCAGTACTTC. Its protein product is CASSLSGSRETQYF.

This clone came up a few times. This chain joins TRBV28 and TRBJ2-1; 9 positions agree with TRBD2. The CDR3 is 15 amino acids. CDR1 is MDHEN, CDR2 SYDVKM, per germline. Trimming removed 5 bases from V and 1 base from J; junction bases left unmatched: 3. CDR3 sequence reads: CASSVSGRSYNEQFF. CDR3 coding DNA: TGTGCCAGCAGTGTCAGCGGGAGGTCCTACAATGAGCAGTTCTTC. Using reference TRBV28 and TRBJ2-1 for the parts outside the CDR3, the full variable domain is DVKVTQSSRYLVKRTGEKVFLECVQDMDHENMFWYRQDPGLGLRLIYFSYDVKMKEKGDIPEGYSVSREKKERFSLILESASTNQTSMYLCASSVSGRSYNEQFFGPGTRLTVL.